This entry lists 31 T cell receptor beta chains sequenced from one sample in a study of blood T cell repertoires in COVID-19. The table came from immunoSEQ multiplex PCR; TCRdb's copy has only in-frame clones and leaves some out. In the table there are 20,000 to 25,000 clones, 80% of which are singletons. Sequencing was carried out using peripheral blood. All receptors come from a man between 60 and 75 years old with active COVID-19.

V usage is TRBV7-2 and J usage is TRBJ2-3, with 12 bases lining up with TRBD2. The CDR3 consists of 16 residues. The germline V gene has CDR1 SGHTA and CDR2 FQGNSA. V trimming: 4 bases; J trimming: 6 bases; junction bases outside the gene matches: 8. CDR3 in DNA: TGTGCCAGCAGCTCGAGACTAGCGGGAGATCGGGATACGCAGTATTTT. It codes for CASSSRLAGDRDTQYF.

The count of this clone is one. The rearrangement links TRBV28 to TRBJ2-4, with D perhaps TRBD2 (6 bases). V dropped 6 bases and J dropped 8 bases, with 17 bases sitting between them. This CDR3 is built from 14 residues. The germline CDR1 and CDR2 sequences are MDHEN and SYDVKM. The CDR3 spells CASSGGARNDIQYF. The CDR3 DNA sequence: TGTGCCAGCAGCGGCGGGGCTCGTAATGACATTCAGTACTTC.

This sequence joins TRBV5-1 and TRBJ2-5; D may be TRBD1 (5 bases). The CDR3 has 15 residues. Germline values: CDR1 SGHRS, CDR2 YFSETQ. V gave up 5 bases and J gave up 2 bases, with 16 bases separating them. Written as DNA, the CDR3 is TGCGCCAGCAGGGAGACAGTTGCCCCACAAGAGACCCAGTACTTC. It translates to CASRETVAPQETQYF.

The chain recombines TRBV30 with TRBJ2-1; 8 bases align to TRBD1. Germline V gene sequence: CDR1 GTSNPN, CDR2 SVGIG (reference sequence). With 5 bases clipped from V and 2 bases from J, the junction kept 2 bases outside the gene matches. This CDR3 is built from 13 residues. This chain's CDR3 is CAWDRGAYNEQFF. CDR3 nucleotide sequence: TGTGCCTGGGACAGGGGAGCCTACAATGAGCAGTTCTTC.

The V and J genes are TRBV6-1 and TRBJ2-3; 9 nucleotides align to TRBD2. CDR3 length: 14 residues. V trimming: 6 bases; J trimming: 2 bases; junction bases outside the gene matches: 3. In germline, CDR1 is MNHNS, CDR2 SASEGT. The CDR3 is CASRRTSDTDTQYF. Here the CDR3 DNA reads TGTGCCAGCAGACGGACTAGCGACACAGATACGCAGTATTTT.

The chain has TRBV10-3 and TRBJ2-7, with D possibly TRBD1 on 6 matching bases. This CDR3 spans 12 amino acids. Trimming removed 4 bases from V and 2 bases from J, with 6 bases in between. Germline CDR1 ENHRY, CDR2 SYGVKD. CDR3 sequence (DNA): TGTGCCATCAGTGGGACAGCCTACGAGCAGTACTTC. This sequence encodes CAISGTAYEQYF.

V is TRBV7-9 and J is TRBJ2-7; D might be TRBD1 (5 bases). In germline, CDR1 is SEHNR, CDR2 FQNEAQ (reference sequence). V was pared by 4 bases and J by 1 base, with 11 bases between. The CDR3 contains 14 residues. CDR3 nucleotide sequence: TGTGCCAGCAGCTCGCTGACAGTATCCTACGAGCAGTACTTC. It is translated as CASSSLTVSYEQYF.

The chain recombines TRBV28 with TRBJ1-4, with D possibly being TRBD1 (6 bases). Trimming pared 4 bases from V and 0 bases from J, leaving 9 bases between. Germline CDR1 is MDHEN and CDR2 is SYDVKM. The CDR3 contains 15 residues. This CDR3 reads CASSYRETTNEKLFF. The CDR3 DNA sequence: TGTGCCAGCAGTTACAGGGAAACAACTAATGAAAAACTGTTTTTT.

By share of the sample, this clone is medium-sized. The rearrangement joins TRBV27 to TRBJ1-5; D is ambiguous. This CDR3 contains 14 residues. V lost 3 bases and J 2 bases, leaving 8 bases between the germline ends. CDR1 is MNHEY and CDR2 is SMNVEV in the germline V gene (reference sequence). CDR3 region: CASSLFEGNQPQHF. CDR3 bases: TGTGCCAGCAGTTTGTTTGAGGGCAATCAGCCCCAGCATTTT.

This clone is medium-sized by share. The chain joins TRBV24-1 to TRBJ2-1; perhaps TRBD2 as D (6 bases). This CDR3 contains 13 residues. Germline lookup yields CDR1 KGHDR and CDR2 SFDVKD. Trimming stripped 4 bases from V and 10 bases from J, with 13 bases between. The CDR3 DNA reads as TGTGCCACCAGTGAAGCAGGCGGGGAAGAGCAGTTCTTC. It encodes CATSEAGGEEQFF.

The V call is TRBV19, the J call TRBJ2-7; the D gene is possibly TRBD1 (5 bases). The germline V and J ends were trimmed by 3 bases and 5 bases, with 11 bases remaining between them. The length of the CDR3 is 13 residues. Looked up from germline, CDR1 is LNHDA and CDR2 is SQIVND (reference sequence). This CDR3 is CASSMDISHEQYF. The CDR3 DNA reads TGTGCCAGTAGTATGGACATCTCTCACGAGCAGTACTTC.

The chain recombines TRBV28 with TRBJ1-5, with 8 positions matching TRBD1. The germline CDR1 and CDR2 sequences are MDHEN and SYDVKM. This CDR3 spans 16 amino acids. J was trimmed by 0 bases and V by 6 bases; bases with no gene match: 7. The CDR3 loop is CASSPPQGVSNQPQHF. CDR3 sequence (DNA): TGTGCCAGCAGCCCGCCACAGGGGGTTAGCAATCAGCCCCAGCATTTT.

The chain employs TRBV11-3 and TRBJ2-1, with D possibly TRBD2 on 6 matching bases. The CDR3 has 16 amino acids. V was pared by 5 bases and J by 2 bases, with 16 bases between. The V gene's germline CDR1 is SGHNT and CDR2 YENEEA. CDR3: CASSAALGGTYNEQFF. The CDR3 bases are TGTGCCAGCAGCGCGGCCCTGGGAGGCACCTACAATGAGCAGTTCTTC.

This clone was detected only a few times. The CDR3 loop is CASSIVPGNEQFF. The CDR3 region has the DNA TGTGCCAGTAGTATTGTTCCAGGGAATGAGCAGTTCTTC. The chain recombines TRBV19 with TRBJ2-1; D is possibly TRBD1 (5 bases). Germline V CDR1 and CDR2: LNHDA, SQIVND (reference sequence). V lost 3 bases to trimming and J lost 7 bases, with 10 bases between them. There are 13 residues in the CDR3.

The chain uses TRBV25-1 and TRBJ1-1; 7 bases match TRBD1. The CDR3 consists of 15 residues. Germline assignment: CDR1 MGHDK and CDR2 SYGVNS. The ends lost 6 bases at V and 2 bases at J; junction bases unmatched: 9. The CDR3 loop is CASRETGLTNTEAFF. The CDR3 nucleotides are TGTGCCAGCAGGGAGACAGGGCTTACCAACACTGAAGCTTTCTTT.

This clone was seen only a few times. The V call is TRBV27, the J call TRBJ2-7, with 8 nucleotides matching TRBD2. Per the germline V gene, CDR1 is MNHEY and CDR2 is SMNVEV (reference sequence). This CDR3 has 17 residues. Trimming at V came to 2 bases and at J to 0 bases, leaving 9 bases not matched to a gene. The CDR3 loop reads CASSLNPVGTSSYEQYF. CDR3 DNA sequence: TGTGCCAGCAGTTTAAACCCGGTGGGGACTAGCTCCTACGAGCAGTACTTC.

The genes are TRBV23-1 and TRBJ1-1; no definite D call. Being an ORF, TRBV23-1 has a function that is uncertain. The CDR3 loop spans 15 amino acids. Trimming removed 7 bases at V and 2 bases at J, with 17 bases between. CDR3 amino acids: CASTPIGEDNTEAFF. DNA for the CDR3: TGCGCCAGCACCCCCATCGGGGAAGACAACACTGAAGCTTTCTTT.

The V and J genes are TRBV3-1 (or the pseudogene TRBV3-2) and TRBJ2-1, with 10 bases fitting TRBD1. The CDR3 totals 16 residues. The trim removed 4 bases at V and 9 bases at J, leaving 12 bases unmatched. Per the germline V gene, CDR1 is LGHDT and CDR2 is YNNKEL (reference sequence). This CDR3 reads CASSLRDRGTSTEQFF. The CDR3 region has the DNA TGTGCCAGCAGCCTCCGGGACAGGGGCACTAGCACTGAGCAGTTCTTC.

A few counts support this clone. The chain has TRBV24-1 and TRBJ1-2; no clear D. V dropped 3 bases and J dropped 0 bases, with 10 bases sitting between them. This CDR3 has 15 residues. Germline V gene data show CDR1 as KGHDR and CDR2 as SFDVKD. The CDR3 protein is CATSDAGRSNYGYTF. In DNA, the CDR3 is TGTGCCACCAGTGATGCCGGGAGGTCTAACTATGGCTACACCTTC.

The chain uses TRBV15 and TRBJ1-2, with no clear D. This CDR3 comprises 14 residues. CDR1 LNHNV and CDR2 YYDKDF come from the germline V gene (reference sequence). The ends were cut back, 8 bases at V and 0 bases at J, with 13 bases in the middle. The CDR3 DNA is TGTGCCACCCAAAGCGGGGTAGCTAACTATGGCTACACCTTC. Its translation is CATQSGVANYGYTF.

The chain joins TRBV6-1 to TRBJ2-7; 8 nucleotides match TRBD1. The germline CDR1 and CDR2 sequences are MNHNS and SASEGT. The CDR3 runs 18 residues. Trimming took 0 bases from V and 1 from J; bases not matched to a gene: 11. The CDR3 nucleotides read TGTGCCAGCAGTGAAGCGCCCCCGGGACAGGTCTCTTCCTACGAGCAGTACTTC. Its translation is CASSEAPPGQVSSYEQYF.

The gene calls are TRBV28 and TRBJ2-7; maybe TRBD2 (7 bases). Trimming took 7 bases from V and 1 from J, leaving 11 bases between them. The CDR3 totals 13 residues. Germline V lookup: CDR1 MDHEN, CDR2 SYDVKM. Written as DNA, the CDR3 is TGTGCCAGCACCGAGGGGGGGTCCTACGAGCAGTACTTC. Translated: CASTEGGSYEQYF.

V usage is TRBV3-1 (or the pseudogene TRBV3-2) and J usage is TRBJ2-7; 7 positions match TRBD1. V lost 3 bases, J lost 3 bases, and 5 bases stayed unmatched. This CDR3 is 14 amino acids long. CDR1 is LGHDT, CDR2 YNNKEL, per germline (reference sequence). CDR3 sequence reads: CASSQGDRLYEQYF. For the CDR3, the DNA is TGTGCCAGCAGCCAGGGGGACAGACTCTACGAGCAGTACTTC.

The CDR3 reads CAWSVRSSGVKETQYF. The DNA for the CDR3 is TGTGCCTGGAGTGTAAGGTCTAGCGGGGTTAAAGAGACCCAGTACTTC. The chain joins TRBV30 to TRBJ2-5; 9 bases line up with TRBD2. J lost 3 bases, V lost 0 bases, and 8 bases had no gene match. Looked up from germline, CDR1 is GTSNPN and CDR2 is SVGIG (reference sequence). CDR3 size: 16 residues.

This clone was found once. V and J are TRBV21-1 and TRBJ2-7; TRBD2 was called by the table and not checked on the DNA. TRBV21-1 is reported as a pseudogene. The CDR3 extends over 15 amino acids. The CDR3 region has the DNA TGTGCCAGCAGCACAACTAGCGGGAACTCCTACGAGCAGTACTTC. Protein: CASSTTSGNSYEQYF.

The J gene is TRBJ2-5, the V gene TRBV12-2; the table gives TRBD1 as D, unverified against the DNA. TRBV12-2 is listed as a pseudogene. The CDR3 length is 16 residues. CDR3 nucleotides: TGTGCAAGTCGCCCACGTTGGGCCCCGCAACCCGAGACCCAGTACTTC. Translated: CASRPRWAPQPETQYF.

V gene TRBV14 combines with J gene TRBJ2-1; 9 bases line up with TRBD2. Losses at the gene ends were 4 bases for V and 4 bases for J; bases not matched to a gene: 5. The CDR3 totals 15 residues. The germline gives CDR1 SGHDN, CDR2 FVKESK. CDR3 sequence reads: CASSRGLAGYNEQFF. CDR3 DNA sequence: TGTGCCAGCAGCCGGGGACTAGCTGGTTACAATGAGCAGTTCTTC.

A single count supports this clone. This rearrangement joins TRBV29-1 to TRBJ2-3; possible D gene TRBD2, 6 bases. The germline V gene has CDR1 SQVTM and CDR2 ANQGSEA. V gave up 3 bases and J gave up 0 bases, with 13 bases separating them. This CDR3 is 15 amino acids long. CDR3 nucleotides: TGCAGCGTTGAGGGGACTTACCCTAGCACAGATACGCAGTATTTT. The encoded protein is CSVEGTYPSTDTQYF.

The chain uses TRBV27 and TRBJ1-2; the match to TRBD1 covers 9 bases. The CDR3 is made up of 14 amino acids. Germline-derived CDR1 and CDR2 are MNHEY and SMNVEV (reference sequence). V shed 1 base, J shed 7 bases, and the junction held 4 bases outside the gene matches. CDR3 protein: CASSLFGTGSGYTF. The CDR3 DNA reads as TGTGCCAGCAGTTTATTCGGGACAGGGAGTGGCTACACCTTC.

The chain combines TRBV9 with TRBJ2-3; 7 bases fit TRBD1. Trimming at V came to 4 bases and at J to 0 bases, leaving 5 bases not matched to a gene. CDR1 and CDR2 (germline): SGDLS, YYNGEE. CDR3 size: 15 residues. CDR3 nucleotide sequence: TGTGCCAGCAGCCAACAGGGGCCGAGCACAGATACGCAGTATTTT. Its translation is CASSQQGPSTDTQYF.

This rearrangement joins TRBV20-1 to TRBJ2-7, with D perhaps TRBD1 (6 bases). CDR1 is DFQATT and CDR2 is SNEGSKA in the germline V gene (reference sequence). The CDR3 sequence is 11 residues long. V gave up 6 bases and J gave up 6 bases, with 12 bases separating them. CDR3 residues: CSAAQGGEQYF. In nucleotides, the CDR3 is TGCAGTGCCGCACAGGGCGGCGAGCAGTACTTC.